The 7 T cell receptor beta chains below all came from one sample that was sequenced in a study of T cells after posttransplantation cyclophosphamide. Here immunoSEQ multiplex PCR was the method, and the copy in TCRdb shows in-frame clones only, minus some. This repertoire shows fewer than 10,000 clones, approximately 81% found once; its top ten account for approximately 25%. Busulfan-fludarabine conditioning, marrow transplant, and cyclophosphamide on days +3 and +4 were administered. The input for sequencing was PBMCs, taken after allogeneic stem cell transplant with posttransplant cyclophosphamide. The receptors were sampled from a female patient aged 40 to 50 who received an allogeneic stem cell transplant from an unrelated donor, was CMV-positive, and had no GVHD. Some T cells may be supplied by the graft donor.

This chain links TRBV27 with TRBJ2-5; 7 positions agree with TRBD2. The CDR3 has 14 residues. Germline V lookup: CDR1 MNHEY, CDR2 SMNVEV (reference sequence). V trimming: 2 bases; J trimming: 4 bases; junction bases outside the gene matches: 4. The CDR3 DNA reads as TGTGCCAGCAGTTTAAGACTAGCAGGAGAGACCCAGTACTTC. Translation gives CASSLRLAGETQYF.

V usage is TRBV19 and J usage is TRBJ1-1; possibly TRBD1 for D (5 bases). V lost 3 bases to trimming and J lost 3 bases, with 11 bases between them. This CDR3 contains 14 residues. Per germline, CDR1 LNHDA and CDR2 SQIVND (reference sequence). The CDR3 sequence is CASSMSGYYTEAFF. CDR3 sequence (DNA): TGTGCCAGTAGTATGTCAGGGTACTACACTGAAGCTTTCTTT.

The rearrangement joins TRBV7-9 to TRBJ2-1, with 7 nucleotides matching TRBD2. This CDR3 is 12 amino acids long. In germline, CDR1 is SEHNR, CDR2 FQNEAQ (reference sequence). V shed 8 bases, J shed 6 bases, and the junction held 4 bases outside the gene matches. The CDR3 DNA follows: TGTGCCAGCGGGGGGGAGTCCAATGAGCAGTTCTTC. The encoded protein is CASGGESNEQFF.

The CDR3 DNA reads as TGTGCCAGCAGTGAATATACCATAGCGGGGGGATTCCAAGAGACCCAGTACTTC. Amino acid sequence: CASSEYTIAGGFQETQYF. V is TRBV25-1 and J is TRBJ2-5; 10 nucleotides match TRBD2. V lost 0 bases to trimming and J lost 1 base; unmatched junction nucleotides: 8. The CDR3 sequence is 18 residues long. Germline V gives CDR1 MGHDK, CDR2 SYGVNS.

The CDR3 DNA is TGCAGCGTTCTAAAATTAGCGGGGATTAAGTACGAGCAGTACTTC. This translates into CSVLKLAGIKYEQYF. V usage is TRBV29-1 and J usage is TRBJ2-7, with 8 bases lining up with TRBD2. The CDR3 covers 15 residues. Trimming removed 5 bases from V and 4 bases from J; junction bases left unmatched: 13. Per the germline V gene, CDR1 is SQVTM and CDR2 is ANQGSEA.

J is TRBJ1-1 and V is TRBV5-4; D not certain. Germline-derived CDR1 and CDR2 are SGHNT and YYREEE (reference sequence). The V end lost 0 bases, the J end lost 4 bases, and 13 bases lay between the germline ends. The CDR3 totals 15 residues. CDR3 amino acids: CASSLDRVVGTEAFF. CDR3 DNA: TGTGCCAGCAGCTTGGACCGGGTAGTCGGCACTGAAGCTTTCTTT. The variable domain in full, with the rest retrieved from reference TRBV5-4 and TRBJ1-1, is ETGVTQSPTHLIKTRGQQVTLRCSSQSGHNTVSWYQQALGQGPQFIFQYYREEENGRGNFPPRFSGLQFPNYSSELNVNALELDDSALYLCASSLDRVVGTEAFFGQGTRLTVV.

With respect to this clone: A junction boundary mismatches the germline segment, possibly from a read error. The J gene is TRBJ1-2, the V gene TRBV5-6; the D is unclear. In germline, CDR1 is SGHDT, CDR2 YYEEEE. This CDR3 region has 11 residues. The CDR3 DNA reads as TGTGCCAGCAGCTTAATGGGAGGCCCCTCCTTC. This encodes CASSLMGGPSF.